One and the same sample provided the 30 T cell receptor beta chains below, sequenced in a study of radiation and T cells in renal cell carcinoma. TCRdb keeps only in-frame clones here, not all; method: immunoSEQ multiplex PCR. The sample consists of 40,000 to 50,000 clones, roughly 80% of them appearing once. Time point specified: blood 4 weeks post-SBRT, at nephrectomy. This sample's treatment: 15 Gy SBRT to primary tumor, nephrectomy 4 weeks later. Source: blood, taken from a patient whose treatment included radiotherapy and nephrectomy. The origin of the receptors is an older woman with renal cell carcinoma.

CDR3 loop: CASSEAATGVYGYTF. As DNA, the CDR3 is TGTGCCAGCAGTGAAGCGGCTACAGGGGTCTATGGCTACACCTTC. This rearrangement joins TRBV6-1 to TRBJ1-2, with TRBD1 identical over 7 bases. This CDR3 spans 15 amino acids. Germline-derived CDR1 and CDR2 are MNHNS and SASEGT. With V trimmed by 0 bases and J by 4 bases, 5 bases remained unmatched.

V usage is TRBV14 and J usage is TRBJ2-1; 7 bases match TRBD1. V trimming: 4 bases; J trimming: 0 bases; junction bases outside the gene matches: 9. Looked up from germline, CDR1 is SGHDN and CDR2 is FVKESK. This CDR3 has 17 amino acids. CDR3 in DNA: TGTGCCAGCAGCCCCCGGACAGGCTTGATCTCCTACAATGAGCAGTTCTTC. Its protein product is CASSPRTGLISYNEQFF.

This chain joins TRBV5-4 and TRBJ2-7; 10 bases align to TRBD1. Germline CDR1 SGHNT, CDR2 YYREEE (reference sequence). CDR3 length equals 15 residues. The ends lost 5 bases at V and 3 bases at J; junction bases unmatched: 8. The CDR3 nucleotides read TGTGCCAGCAGATCCGGGACAGGGGTCATCTACGAGCAGTACTTC. This codes for CASRSGTGVIYEQYF.

V is TRBV29-1 and J is TRBJ2-1; 12 nucleotides line up with TRBD2. This CDR3 has 18 residues. J gave up 0 bases and V 8 bases, and 14 bases lay outside the gene matches. Per the germline V gene, CDR1 is SQVTM and CDR2 is ANQGSEA. The CDR3 loop reads CSSQRGLAGGPSYNEQFF. CDR3 nucleotides: TGCAGCTCTCAAAGGGGGCTAGCGGGAGGGCCCTCCTACAATGAGCAGTTCTTC.

The V gene is TRBV4-2, the J gene TRBJ2-6; 7 bases align to TRBD1. Germline V lookup: CDR1 LGHNA, CDR2 YNFKEQ. CDR3 length equals 19 residues. V was clipped by 0 bases and J by 0 bases; unmatched bases: 8. CDR3: CASSQDATQGSSGANVLTF. CDR3 coding DNA: TGTGCCAGCAGCCAAGATGCGACACAGGGGTCCTCTGGGGCCAACGTCCTGACTTTC.

Regarding this clone: Other DNA sequences of this sample code for an identical CDR3. The chain recombines TRBV5-1 with TRBJ2-7; 7 bases are shared with TRBD1. The V segment lost 4 bases and the J segment 4 bases; nucleotides outside the gene matches: 8. The CDR3 covers 14 residues. Germline-derived CDR1 and CDR2 are SGHRS and YFSETQ. The CDR3 is CASSLLGGSYEQYF. The CDR3 DNA reads TGCGCCAGCAGCCTCCTAGGGGGCTCGTACGAGCAGTACTTC.

The chain recombines TRBV9 with TRBJ2-1, with 7 bases aligning to TRBD2. CDR1 and CDR2 from the germline V gene are SGDLS and YYNGEE. CDR3 length: 15 amino acids. Germline trimming cut 4 bases from V and 4 bases from J; bases unmatched to any gene: 8. DNA of the CDR3: TGTGCCAGCAGCCCGCGGGGGTCCCCGTACAATGAGCAGTTCTTC. Its translation is CASSPRGSPYNEQFF. Drawing the rest from reference TRBV9 and TRBJ2-1, the complete variable domain is DSGVTQTPKHLITATGQRVTLRCSPRSGDLSVYWYQQSLDQGLQFLIQYYNGEERAKGNILERFSAQQFPDLHSELNLSSLELGDSALYFCASSPRGSPYNEQFFGPGTRLTVL.

The table lists this clone with a few counts. The V gene is TRBV4-1, the J gene TRBJ2-2, with D perhaps TRBD2 (5 bases). Trimming cost V 0 bases and J 7 bases, with 12 bases left between them. Germline loops: CDR1 MGHRA, CDR2 YSYEKL. The CDR3 runs to 15 residues. The CDR3 sequence: CASSQEPADSGELFF. CDR3 sequence (DNA): TGCGCCAGCAGCCAAGAACCAGCGGATAGCGGGGAGCTGTTTTTT.

The chain recombines TRBV4-2 with TRBJ1-2; 7 bases align to TRBD1. From germline, CDR1 is LGHNA and CDR2 YNFKEQ. J gave up 2 bases and V 1 base, and 4 bases lay outside the gene matches. This CDR3 region has 15 residues. The CDR3 sequence: CASSQGQGRNYGYTF. CDR3 coding DNA: TGTGCCAGCAGCCAAGGACAGGGTAGAAACTATGGCTACACCTTC.

This chain links TRBV6-5 with TRBJ2-7; D may be TRBD1 (6 bases). This CDR3 has 15 residues. Germline V gene lookup returns CDR1 MNHEY and CDR2 SVGAGI. V lost 1 base, J lost 3 bases, and 13 bases lay in between. The CDR3 sequence is CASSYYQTGDYEQYF. The DNA of the CDR3 is TGTGCCAGCAGTTACTATCAGACAGGAGACTACGAGCAGTACTTC.

This clone has just one count. The V gene is TRBV7-2, the J gene TRBJ1-5; TRBD1 is a possible D gene (5 bases). This CDR3 has 14 residues. The V end lost 5 bases, the J end lost 3 bases, and 11 bases lay between the germline ends. Germline V CDR1 and CDR2: SGHTA, FQGNSA. In nucleotides, the CDR3 is TGTGCCAGCAGCCAGCAGGGCGTCAATCAGCCCCAGCATTTT. It yields the protein CASSQQGVNQPQHF.

The rearrangement joins TRBV19 to TRBJ2-2; the D is unclear. Trimming cost V 3 bases and J 7 bases, with 9 bases left between them. Per germline, CDR1 LNHDA and CDR2 SQIVND (reference sequence). The CDR3 is made up of 13 amino acids. CDR3 residues: CASSIGVSGELFF. As DNA, the CDR3 is TGTGCCAGTAGTATTGGGGTCAGCGGGGAGCTGTTTTTT.

The chain is built from TRBV5-1 and TRBJ2-5; D possibly corresponds to TRBD2 (6 bases). V was pared by 4 bases and J by 5 bases, with 15 bases between. CDR1 and CDR2 (germline): SGHRS, YFSETQ. There are 14 residues in the CDR3. The CDR3 loop reads CASSPGLSGETQYF. The CDR3 DNA follows: TGCGCCAGCAGCCCGGGACTGTCTGGGGAGACCCAGTACTTC.

This chain links TRBV30 with TRBJ2-7; unclear D gene. The CDR3 totals 12 residues. Trimming left V 0 bases short and J 9 bases short, with 12 bases between. Germline V gene lookup returns CDR1 GTSNPN and CDR2 SVGIG (reference sequence). The CDR3 is CAWSVGSTGQYF. In DNA form, the CDR3 reads TGTGCCTGGAGTGTTGGGTCGACGGGGCAGTACTTC.

Here the CDR3 reads CASSPGLVASYNEQFF. The DNA for the CDR3 is TGTGCCAGCAGCCCAGGACTAGTCGCATCCTACAATGAGCAGTTCTTC. This chain joins TRBV9 and TRBJ2-1; 7 positions agree with TRBD2. V lost 4 bases, J lost 1 base, and 8 bases stayed unmatched. The CDR3 consists of 16 residues. CDR1 is SGDLS and CDR2 is YYNGEE in the germline V gene.

Concerning this clone: The junction shows a germline mismatch at one end, possibly a read error. The chain employs TRBV6-1 and TRBJ2-5, with D tentatively TRBD1 (6 bases). Germline lookup yields CDR1 MNHNS and CDR2 SASEGT. The CDR3 contains 15 residues. CDR3 nucleotides: TGTGCCAGCAGCCACACAGGGAACATACAAGAGTCCCAGTACTTC. It is translated as CASSHTGNIQESQYF.

The V and J genes are TRBV6-5 and TRBJ2-1; unclear D gene. This CDR3 spans 15 amino acids. Germline V gene lookup returns CDR1 MNHEY and CDR2 SVGAGI. Between the trimmed V and J ends, which lost 5 bases and 5 bases, there was a span of 16 bases. The CDR3 sequence is CASSPTYRPDNEQFF. As DNA, the CDR3 is TGTGCCAGCAGTCCTACGTACCGGCCGGACAATGAGCAGTTCTTC.

This clone was found once. The gene calls are TRBV6-5 and TRBJ1-5, with D perhaps matching TRBD1 (6 bases). V lost 0 bases and J 3 bases, leaving 6 bases between the germline ends. CDR3 length equals 14 residues. Germline CDR1 reads MNHEY; CDR2 reads SVGAGI. CDR3 nucleotides: TGTGCCAGCAGTTACTCGGGACACAATCAGCCCCAGCATTTT. Protein sequence: CASSYSGHNQPQHF.

The genes are TRBV7-8 and TRBJ1-5; no clear D. The CDR3 covers 12 residues. Germline values: CDR1 SGHVS, CDR2 FQNEAQ. Deletions cut 3 bases from V and 11 bases from J, with 11 bases between. CDR3 in DNA: TGTGCCAGCAGCTTCGACGCTGATGCCCAGCATTTT. This translates into CASSFDADAQHF.

The J gene is TRBJ2-5, the V gene TRBV6-5; D possibly corresponds to TRBD1 (5 bases). TRBJ2-7 matches the DNA end more closely, so the J call is doubtful. The CDR3 runs to 14 residues. Germline CDR1 MNHEY, CDR2 SVGAGI. The CDR3 spells CASSYRQQSYEQYF. The CDR3 coding sequence is TGTGCCAGCAGTTACAGACAGCAATCCTACGAGCAGTACTTC.

V and J are TRBV10-3 and TRBJ1-1, with D uncertain. Trimming cost V 7 bases and J 1 base, with 16 bases left between them. This CDR3 spans 15 amino acids. CDR1 and CDR2 (germline): ENHRY, SYGVKD. The CDR3 DNA is TGTGCCATCAAGGCGGATCGGCCGCAGAACACTGAAGCTTTCTTT. This encodes CAIKADRPQNTEAFF.

V is TRBV6-5 and J is TRBJ2-1; TRBD2 matches 7 bases. The CDR3 runs to 14 residues. The V and J ends lost 7 bases and 4 bases, in that order; junction bases with no gene match: 7. CDR1 MNHEY and CDR2 SVGAGI come from the germline V gene. The CDR3 here is CASKASGKYNEQFF. The DNA for the CDR3 is TGTGCCAGCAAGGCTAGCGGAAAGTACAATGAGCAGTTCTTC.

The chain is built from TRBV19 and TRBJ2-1; TRBD2 aligns across 7 bases. The V gene end was trimmed by 1 base and the J gene end by 6 bases; junction bases not matched to a gene: 6. The CDR3 runs 15 residues. In germline, CDR1 is LNHDA, CDR2 SQIVND (reference sequence). The CDR3 reads CASSIGSGKGNEQFF. The CDR3 DNA sequence: TGTGCCAGTAGTATAGGAAGCGGGAAGGGCAATGAGCAGTTCTTC.

A few counts support this clone. This chain uses TRBV6-1 with TRBJ1-4; D is undetermined. The germline V gene has CDR1 MNHNS and CDR2 SASEGT. The CDR3 length is 15 residues. V gave up 1 base and J gave up 4 bases, with 10 bases separating them. Here the CDR3 reads CASSEVSAGNEKLFF. CDR3 bases: TGTGCCAGCAGTGAAGTGAGTGCTGGTAATGAAAAACTGTTTTTT.

The sample holds one count of this clone. V is TRBV27 and J is TRBJ1-5; D gene uncertain. Germline V gives CDR1 MNHEY, CDR2 SMNVEV (reference sequence). V was trimmed by 2 bases and J by 9 bases, leaving 14 bases between them. This CDR3 is 14 amino acids long. The CDR3 is CASSLKGPGSPQHF. CDR3 sequence (DNA): TGTGCCAGCAGTTTAAAAGGACCAGGATCGCCCCAGCATTTT.

The chain employs TRBV7-9 and TRBJ2-1; 7 nucleotides line up with TRBD2. This CDR3 comprises 16 residues. Germline trimming cut 5 bases from V and 6 bases from J; bases unmatched to any gene: 13. Germline CDR1 is SEHNR and CDR2 is FQNEAQ (reference sequence). The DNA for the CDR3 is TGTGCCAGCAGCCATTTCGGACTAGGAGGCTTCAATGAGCAGTTCTTC. It yields the protein CASSHFGLGGFNEQFF.

This chain links TRBV7-2 with TRBJ2-7; 9 bases match TRBD2. Losses at the gene ends were 6 bases for V and 3 bases for J; bases not matched to a gene: 3. CDR3 length: 13 residues. Germline V gives CDR1 SGHTA, CDR2 FQGNSA. For the CDR3, the DNA is TGTGCCAGCAGGCTAGCGGGAAGCTACGAGCAGTACTTC. Residues: CASRLAGSYEQYF.

The chain has TRBV27 and TRBJ2-3; TRBD2 aligns across 12 bases. V lost 2 bases and J lost 1; bases outside the gene matches: 1. This CDR3 is 16 amino acids long. In germline, CDR1 is MNHEY, CDR2 SMNVEV (reference sequence). The CDR3 nucleotides are TGTGCCAGCAGTTTACGGACTAGCGGGGGCACAGATACGCAGTATTTT. Translation gives CASSLRTSGGTDTQYF.

The chain employs TRBV4-2 and TRBJ2-1, with 11 bases matching TRBD2. J lost 4 bases, V lost 4 bases, and 6 bases had no gene match. The length of the CDR3 is 16 residues. Germline V gives CDR1 LGHNA, CDR2 YNFKEQ. DNA for the CDR3: TGTGCCAGCAGCCCTTTTAGCGGGGGGGGGTACAATGAGCAGTTCTTC. Protein product: CASSPFSGGGYNEQFF.

The chain has TRBV15 and TRBJ1-1; D gene unclear. Trimming shortened V by 0 bases and J by 0 bases, and 5 bases separated the two germline ends. Germline V CDR1 and CDR2: LNHNV, YYDKDF (reference sequence). The CDR3 spans 14 residues. The CDR3 DNA sequence: TGTGCCACCAGCAGAGATGCCCTGAACACTGAAGCTTTCTTT. Its translation: CATSRDALNTEAFF.